The 20 T cell receptor beta chains reported below all come from one sample, sequenced in a study of cytomegalovirus exposure and HLA in healthy donors. Both 60 Vbeta primers and 13 Jbeta primers went into the PCR. Profiled with immunoSEQ multiplex PCR; TCRdb holds only in-frame clones, not every one. The sample lists about 130,000 clones, nearly 80% occurring once. Source material: PBMCs. The origin of the receptors is a male donor in good health and CMV-seronegative.

A few counts support this clone. J is TRBJ1-1 and V is TRBV5-6, with a possible D match to TRBD1 (5 bases). There are 14 residues in the CDR3. CDR1 is SGHDT, CDR2 YYEEEE, per germline. V was clipped by 2 bases and J by 5 bases, with 13 bases between them. DNA for the CDR3: TGTGCCAGCAGCTTACGGGGGAGAGGGACTGAAGCTTTCTTT. As protein: CASSLRGRGTEAFF. The whole variable domain, remainder taken from reference TRBV5-6 and TRBJ1-1, is DAGVTQSPTHLIKTRGQQVTLRCSPKSGHDTVSWYQQALGQGPQFIFQYYEEEERQRGNFPDRFSGHQFPNYSSELNVNALLLGDSALYLCASSLRGRGTEAFFGQGTRLTVV.

V gene TRBV5-1 combines with J gene TRBJ1-3; D is possibly TRBD1 (5 bases). V lost 7 bases and J lost 2, with 13 bases in between. The CDR3 loop spans 14 amino acids. Germline V gene sequence: CDR1 SGHRS, CDR2 YFSETQ. CDR3 DNA sequence: TGCGCCAGCTCCGCCCAGGGCGCTGGAAACACCATATATTTT. Translating gives CASSAQGAGNTIYF.

The genes are TRBV14 and TRBJ1-5, with D possibly TRBD1 on 6 matching bases. Germline loops: CDR1 SGHDN, CDR2 FVKESK. Between the trimmed V and J ends, which lost 1 base and 1 base, there was a span of 8 bases. CDR3 length equals 15 residues. CDR3 DNA: TGTGCCAGCAGCCAAGTTACAGGGAGCAATCAGCCCCAGCATTTT. Encoded protein: CASSQVTGSNQPQHF.

This clone was seen a handful of times. The chain recombines TRBV18 with TRBJ1-5, with 8 bases matching TRBD1. V lost 6 bases to trimming and J lost 6 bases; unmatched junction nucleotides: 7. The CDR3 contains 14 residues. Looked up from germline, CDR1 is KGHSH and CDR2 is LQKENI. Here the CDR3 reads CASSEDRVGQPQHF. CDR3 nucleotide sequence: TGTGCCAGCTCGGAGGACAGGGTTGGTCAGCCCCAGCATTTT. Together with reference TRBV18 and TRBJ1-5, the CDR3 gives the full variable domain: NAGVMQNPRHLVRRRGQEARLRCSPMKGHSHVYWYRQLPEEGLKFMVYLQKENIIDESGMPKERFSAEFPKEGPSILRIQQVVRGDSAAYFCASSEDRVGQPQHFGDGTRLSIL.

This clone occurred a few times. The chain links TRBV7-2 to TRBJ2-6; D perhaps matches TRBD2 (5 bases). Trimming pared 5 bases from V and 4 bases from J, leaving 15 bases between. CDR1 is SGHTA, CDR2 FQGNSA, per germline. The CDR3 consists of 16 residues. The CDR3 reads CASSPRRFGGANVLTF. The CDR3 bases are TGTGCCAGCAGCCCCCGGAGGTTTGGCGGGGCCAACGTCCTGACTTTC.

This rearrangement joins TRBV5-1 to TRBJ1-2; possible D gene TRBD1, 5 bases. The CDR3 loop spans 16 amino acids. In germline, CDR1 is SGHRS, CDR2 YFSETQ. The V gene lost 0 bases and the J gene lost 8 bases, with 20 bases spanning the gap. CDR3 DNA sequence: TGCGCCAGCAGCTTGGCGAGCAGGGTGAACCTCTACGGCTACACCTTC. Translation gives CASSLASRVNLYGYTF.

The chain joins TRBV6-5 to TRBJ1-5; TRBD1 is a possible D gene (5 bases). The CDR3 sequence is 14 residues long. Trimming left V 4 bases short and J 4 bases short, with 11 bases between. Germline V gene data show CDR1 as MNHEY and CDR2 as SVGAGI. The chain's CDR3 is CASSLTAFNQPQHF. DNA for the CDR3: TGTGCCAGCAGTTTGACAGCCTTTAATCAGCCCCAGCATTTT.

The rearrangement joins TRBV18 to TRBJ1-1; D uncertain. Per germline, CDR1 KGHSH and CDR2 LQKENI. Trimming removed 3 bases from V and 7 bases from J, with 15 bases in between. CDR3 length equals 14 residues. As DNA, the CDR3 is TGTGCCAGCTCACCGGTAGTGGGCAACGATGAAGCTTTCTTT. It yields the protein CASSPVVGNDEAFF.

This clone was detected only once. The gene calls are TRBV9 and TRBJ1-2; TRBD1 agrees at 9 bases. The CDR3 extends over 12 amino acids. J gave up 5 bases and V 7 bases, and 3 bases lay outside the gene matches. Germline lookup yields CDR1 SGDLS and CDR2 YYNGEE. The chain's CDR3 is CASHDRGYGYTF. In nucleotides, the CDR3 is TGTGCCAGCCACGACAGGGGGTATGGCTACACCTTC. The full variable domain, its missing parts supplied by reference TRBV9 and TRBJ1-2, is DSGVTQTPKHLITATGQRVTLRCSPRSGDLSVYWYQQSLDQGLQFLIQYYNGEERAKGNILERFSAQQFPDLHSELNLSSLELGDSALYFCASHDRGYGYTFGSGTRLTVV.

The V call is TRBV19, the J call TRBJ2-1; TRBD1 aligns across 8 bases. The CDR3 length is 12 residues. Trimming at V came to 5 bases and at J to 9 bases, leaving 3 bases not matched to a gene. CDR1 and CDR2 from the germline V gene are LNHDA and SQIVND (reference sequence). The CDR3: CASSPDRGEQFF. The CDR3 DNA reads as TGTGCCAGTAGTCCTGACAGGGGTGAGCAGTTCTTC.

This chain joins TRBV14 and TRBJ2-5, with TRBD2 matching over 10 bases. Trimming at V came to 0 bases and at J to 4 bases, leaving 8 bases not matched to a gene. CDR1 is SGHDN and CDR2 is FVKESK in the germline V gene. The CDR3 runs 17 residues. The CDR3 sequence: CASSQDLSGGARETQYF. The CDR3 DNA reads as TGTGCCAGCAGCCAAGATCTCAGCGGGGGGGCACGAGAGACCCAGTACTTC. Combining the CDR3 with reference TRBV14 and TRBJ2-5 gives the whole variable domain EAGVTQFPSHSVIEKGQTVTLRCDPISGHDNLYWYRRVMGKEIKFLLHFVKESKQDESGMPNNRFLAERTGGTYSTLKVQPAELEDSGVYFCASSQDLSGGARETQYFGPGTRLLVL.

The chain employs TRBV7-2 and TRBJ2-7, with a tentative D call TRBD1 (6 bases). Trimming removed 1 base at V and 0 bases at J, with 7 bases between. The CDR3 covers 14 residues. The germline V gene encodes CDR1 SGHTA and CDR2 FQGNSA. CDR3 nucleotide sequence: TGTGCCAGCAGCTTAGGACAGGCCTCCTACGAGCAGTACTTC. Amino acids: CASSLGQASYEQYF.

The V and J genes are TRBV6-1 and TRBJ2-5; D may be TRBD1 (6 bases). The germline V and J ends were trimmed by 6 bases and 3 bases, with 8 bases remaining between them. Germline CDR1 MNHNS, CDR2 SASEGT. The CDR3 consists of 12 residues. The CDR3 is CASSYREETQYF. In nucleotides, the CDR3 is TGTGCCAGCAGCTACAGGGAAGAGACCCAGTACTTC.

This sequence joins TRBV5-1 and TRBJ1-3, with TRBD1 as a possible D gene (5 bases). Germline lookup yields CDR1 SGHRS and CDR2 YFSETQ. The ends were cut back, 4 bases at V and 5 bases at J, with 13 bases in the middle. This CDR3 spans 14 amino acids. CDR3 nucleotides: TGCGCCAGCAGCGGTGACACAGGTAGAAACACCATATATTTT. It encodes CASSGDTGRNTIYF.

The J gene is TRBJ2-1, the V gene TRBV19; 10 bases map to TRBD1. The CDR3 is 14 residues long. V was pared by 5 bases and J by 7 bases, with 5 bases of the junction left unmatched. CDR1 and CDR2 from the germline V gene are LNHDA and SQIVND (reference sequence). Here the CDR3 reads CASSPGTGANEQFF. In DNA form, the CDR3 reads TGTGCCAGTAGTCCCGGGACAGGGGCGAATGAGCAGTTCTTC.

The V gene is TRBV4-2, the J gene TRBJ2-3; 9 bases are a match to TRBD2. The CDR3 has 15 amino acids. The junction had 8 bases not matched to a gene; V was cut back by 4 bases and J by 6 bases. Germline CDR1 LGHNA, CDR2 YNFKEQ. DNA for the CDR3: TGTGCCAGCAGCCTGGGACTAGCCCTCGGGGATACGCAGTATTTT. It yields the protein CASSLGLALGDTQYF.

The table lists this clone with a few counts. The V call is TRBV5-6, the J call TRBJ2-7, with TRBD1 matching over 7 bases. The CDR3 runs to 15 residues. The junction had 11 bases not matched to a gene; V was cut back by 4 bases and J by 4 bases. Germline values: CDR1 SGHDT, CDR2 YYEEEE. The CDR3 DNA reads TGTGCCAGCAGCCCGACGACAGGGAGCAGGTACGAGCAGTACTTC. The encoded protein is CASSPTTGSRYEQYF.

The CDR3 loop is CASSLPAGEHEQYF. The CDR3 DNA follows: TGTGCCAGCAGCTTACCGGCAGGGGAGCACGAGCAGTACTTC. The chain is built from TRBV7-8 and TRBJ2-7, with D maybe TRBD1 (6 bases). CDR3 length: 14 amino acids. The germline V gene has CDR1 SGHVS and CDR2 FQNEAQ. V was cut by 2 bases and J by 5 bases, with 13 bases left in between.

The rearrangement uses TRBV7-2 and TRBJ2-1, with a possible D match to TRBD1 (6 bases). Trimming removed 5 bases from V and 0 bases from J, with 14 bases in between. CDR3 size: 16 residues. CDR1 is SGHTA and CDR2 is FQGNSA in the germline V gene. The CDR3 sequence: CASSTTGSSSYNEQFF. In DNA, the CDR3 is TGTGCCAGCAGCACCACAGGGTCGAGCTCCTACAATGAGCAGTTCTTC.

The V and J genes are TRBV30 and TRBJ1-1, with D uncertain. In germline, CDR1 is GTSNPN, CDR2 SVGIG (reference sequence). The V gene lost 3 bases and the J gene lost 2 bases, with 10 bases spanning the gap. The CDR3 is made up of 13 amino acids. DNA for the CDR3: TGTGCCTGGAGCGACATCCTAAACACTGAAGCTTTCTTT. This codes for CAWSDILNTEAFF.